This TCR beta chain was retrieved from a study of T cell repertoires in cytomegalovirus infection. TCRdb re-called the reads through MiXCR, storing one row per CDR3 protein. The sample lists hundreds of thousands of distinct CDR3 sequences, approximately 30% occurring once. This clonotype was counted a few times. As yet, its antigen is unknown. Trimming took off 5 bases at V and 3 bases at J, with 13 bases between the two ends. Germline loops: CDR1 SQVTM, CDR2 ANQGSEA. The CDR3 runs to 13 residues. J is TRBJ1-1 and V is TRBV29-1, with a possible D match to TRBD1 (5 bases). The sequencing here drew on cultured CD8+ T cells from PBMCs, taken from culture after CMV antigen stimulation. This sequence was found in a human donor in good health (CMV status not recorded). Some clones in this sample may be carry-over from other donors' samples. DNA for the CDR3: TGCAGCGTTCCCCCCCGAGGGGACACTGAAGCTTTCTTT. This gives the protein CSVPPRGDTEAFF.